This T cell receptor (beta chain) was recovered during a study of human T cells and chemical hapten exposure. As for the study in general: A 2 cm by 2 cm inner upper arm patch received 2% DPC for sensitization.

V lost 5 bases, J lost 0 bases, and 21 bases lay in between. The CDR3 is 18 residues long. The germline V gene encodes CDR1 SEHNR and CDR2 FQNEAQ (reference sequence). This clonotype was recorded many times. Time point noted: pre-sensitization, week 0. Treatment in this sample: therapeutic diphenylcyclopropenone sensitization with weekly scalp DPC. Unfractionated whole blood served as the source for total RNA extraction. Methods used by the authors: Samples ranged from about 23,224 to 700,000 TCRs, with a median of approximately 96,000. A single record per CDR3 protein comes from TCRdb applying MiXCR to the RACE reads. It is TCRdb's table, rather than the study itself, that gives the V and J calls and clone size. The table includes roughly 40,000 distinct CDR3 sequences, 12% detected once.

Sequenced material: whole blood, taken in connection with sensitization to the hapten diphenylcyclopropenone (DPC). The chain uses TRBV7-9 and TRBJ2-3; possible D gene TRBD2, 6 bases. The TCR was taken from a woman between 25 and 40 years old with alopecia areata. Some clones in this sample may be carry-over from other donors' samples. The CDR3 is CASSEVGRGLLSTDTQYF. The CDR3 region has the DNA TGTGCCAGCAGCGAAGTCGGGAGAGGCCTACTTAGCACAGATACGCAGTATTTT.